This section outlines one TCR beta chain sequence together with its context. Its target is not known. Germline-derived CDR1 and CDR2 are MNHNS and SASEGT. The CDR3 sequence is 15 residues long. The V and J ends lost 6 bases and 1 base respectively, with 14 bases between them. This entry comes from a study of T-cell reconstitution after alpha-beta-depleted transplantation in children. General study results and limits: Surviving recipient T cells and intrathymic progenitors accounted for some patients' high TCRbeta diversity at day 60. There were reportedly several hundred expanded graft clones from which alpha-beta T cells came about two months after transplant. The authors attributed T-cell counts and diversity one year after transplant mostly to newly produced T cells.

Unique molecular identifiers were used to barcode this TCRbeta library. TCRdb reanalysed the PCR reads using MiXCR and keeps one entry per CDR3 protein. The sample consists of under 750,000 distinct CDR3 sequences, under 25% of them appearing once. The specimen comprised PBMCs, mostly from graft donor cells, sampled 360 days after TCRalphabeta/CD19-depleted stem cell transplant. The chain couples TRBV6-1 to TRBJ2-3; D uncertain. This sequence originates from a boy in the first two years of life who had a stem cell transplant for acute myeloid leukemia, so the T cells may come from the graft donor. The CDR3 coding sequence is TGTGCCAGCAGCAAAACCGGGTCCCGCACAGATACGCAGTATTTT. Protein product: CASSKTGSRTDTQYF.